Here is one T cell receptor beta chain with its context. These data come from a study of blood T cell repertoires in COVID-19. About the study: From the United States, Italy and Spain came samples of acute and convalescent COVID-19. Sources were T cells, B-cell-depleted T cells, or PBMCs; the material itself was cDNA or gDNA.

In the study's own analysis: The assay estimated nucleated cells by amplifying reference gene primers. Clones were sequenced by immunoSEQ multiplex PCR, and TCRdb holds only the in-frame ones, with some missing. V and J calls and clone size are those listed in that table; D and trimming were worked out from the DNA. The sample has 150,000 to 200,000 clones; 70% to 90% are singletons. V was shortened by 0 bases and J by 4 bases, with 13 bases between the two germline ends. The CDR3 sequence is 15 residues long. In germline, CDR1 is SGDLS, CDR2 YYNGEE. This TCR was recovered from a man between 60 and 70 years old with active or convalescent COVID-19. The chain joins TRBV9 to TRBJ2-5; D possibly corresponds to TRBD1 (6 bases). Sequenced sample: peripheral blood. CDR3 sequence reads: CASSVGERGTETQYF. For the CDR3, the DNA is TGTGCCAGCAGCGTAGGTGAGAGGGGGACAGAGACCCAGTACTTC.